The sequence of this T cell receptor (beta chain) was determined in a study of blood T cells in healthy people across ages. Germline V gene lookup returns CDR1 SGHAT and CDR2 FQNNGV. The CDR3 length is 16 residues. V was cut by 4 bases and J by 5 bases, with 20 bases left in between. Those donating, healthy Caucasian individuals from Russia, were aged roughly 6 to 100. With respect to this clonotype: The target antigen is unknown.

Study-wide findings and caveats: Long-lived donors had more naive CD4+ cells and higher diversity than aged donors. From one million sequenced T cells, diversity estimates were lower bounds.

Sample-barcoded 5' priming and a J-beta primer mix drove a second PCR of about 7 to 11 cycles. Via MiXCR, TCRdb re-called the 5' RACE reads, giving one row per CDR3 protein. The table includes 1.5 million to 2 million distinct CDR3 sequences, 49% detected once. The clonotype was recovered from a woman between 35 and 50 years old in good health. V gene TRBV11-2 combines with J gene TRBJ2-5; D tentatively fits TRBD1 or TRBD2 (5 bases each). The sample taken for sequencing was blood. CDR3 nucleotides: TGTGCCAGCAGCTACGAGGGGACGCGGATGGGGGAGACCCAGTACTTC. It yields the protein CASSYEGTRMGETQYF.